The following is a T cell receptor beta chain sequence with its context. The antigen is unknown. This sample's treatment: around 19 received Ad26.COV2.S at low or high dose, single or two shots; 5 received placebo; per-sample allocation not given. Sampling took place 63 days after the first vaccine or placebo injection. The protocol was immunoSEQ multiplex PCR, while the TCRdb copy is restricted to in-frame clones and leaves out a portion. The table has about 320,000 clones, more than 70% seen once; the top ten hold 1.9%. V was clipped by 6 bases and J by 1 base, with 12 bases between them. The germline V gene encodes CDR1 MNHEY and CDR2 SVGAGI. This CDR3 has 14 residues. The data originate from a study of Ad26.COV2.S vaccination and SARS-CoV-2 variants. The study's findings and limits: Estimates derived from TCR breadth and depth analyses may have underestimated total T cell responses.

This chain joins TRBV6-5 and TRBJ1-2; unclear D gene. Sequenced material: peripheral blood, taken in a trial of Ad26.COV2.S vaccine versus placebo. The receptor was isolated from a person between 18 and 65 years old who received the Ad26.COV2.S COVID-19 vaccine or a placebo. The CDR3 DNA reads TGTGCCAGCAGGTTCTCCAGTAGTAACTATGGCTACACCTTC. This translates into CASRFSSSNYGYTF.